The rows below give T cell receptor beta chains drawn from one sample of a study of human T cells and chemical hapten exposure. TCRdb itself ran the RACE reads through MiXCR, one entry per CDR3 protein. The sample lists 210,000 or so distinct CDR3 sequences, around a quarter occurring once. This sample comprised whole blood, obtained in connection with sensitization to the hapten diphenylcyclopropenone (DPC). The receptors here all came from a woman in her thirties or forties with alopecia areata. Some clones in this sample may be carry-over from other donors' samples. The CDR3 runs from the conserved cysteine through the conserved F or W. A D gene is named only where the DNA matches it firmly. The size field is filled for only some rows; it gives once, few, many or a size class.

abundance: many
j_gene: TRBJ1-2
d_gene: TRBD1
v_gene: TRBV18
CDR3nt: TGTGCCAGCTCACCCTCGGGACAGGGGGTGGGCGGCTACACCTTC
CDR3aa: CASSPSGQGVGGYTF

abundance: NA
j_gene: TRBJ1-5
d_gene: NA
v_gene: TRBV24-1
CDR3nt: TGTGCCACCAGCGATGGAGGGGAAGGGAGCAATCAGCCCCAGCATTTT
CDR3aa: CATSDGGEGSNQPQHF

abundance: once
j_gene: TRBJ1-3
d_gene: NA
v_gene: TRBV6-5
CDR3nt: TGTGCCAGCAATGGGCCGCGGGGGACCATATATTTT
CDR3aa: CASNGPRGTIYF

abundance: many
j_gene: TRBJ1-1
d_gene: NA
v_gene: TRBV20-1
CDR3nt: TGCAGTGCTAGAGATTTTGGGGTTAACACTGAAGCTTTCTTT
CDR3aa: CSARDFGVNTEAFF

abundance: few
j_gene: TRBJ2-7
d_gene: NA
v_gene: TRBV20-1
CDR3nt: TGCAGTGCCCTCGACTCTCAACCCCCACGGCTGTACTTC
CDR3aa: CSALDSQPPRLYF

abundance: few
j_gene: TRBJ2-7
d_gene: NA
v_gene: TRBV28
CDR3nt: TGTGCCAGCAGTTTTGCTAGGAACTACGAGCAGTACTTC
CDR3aa: CASSFARNYEQYF

abundance: many
j_gene: TRBJ2-7
d_gene: NA
v_gene: TRBV20-1
CDR3nt: TGCAGTGCCGGAGCTGGGCTGCACGAGCAGTACTTC
CDR3aa: CSAGAGLHEQYF

abundance: few
j_gene: TRBJ2-7
d_gene: TRBD2
v_gene: TRBV6-5
CDR3nt: TGTGCCAGCAGTTACCGGACTAGCGGGAGCGAGCAGTACTTC
CDR3aa: CASSYRTSGSEQYF

abundance: NA
j_gene: TRBJ2-6
d_gene: NA
v_gene: TRBV24-1
CDR3nt: TGTGCCACCAGTGATTTGTCCAGCTCTGGGGCCAACGTCCTGACTTTC
CDR3aa: CATSDLSSSGANVLTF

abundance: once
j_gene: TRBJ1-5
d_gene: NA
v_gene: TRBV20-1
CDR3nt: TGCAGTGCTAGGCGGGGGTTTGATCAGCCCCAGCATTTT
CDR3aa: CSARRGFDQPQHF

abundance: many
j_gene: TRBJ1-2
d_gene: NA
v_gene: TRBV5-8
CDR3nt: TGTGCCAGCAGCCCCCTATTTTCAGGAGACTTCAACTATGGCTACACCTTC
CDR3aa: CASSPLFSGDFNYGYTF

abundance: NA
j_gene: TRBJ2-3
d_gene: TRBD2
v_gene: TRBV28
CDR3nt: TGTGCCAGCAGTTCTCCGGGACTAACAGATACGCAGTATTTT
CDR3aa: CASSSPGLTDTQYF

abundance: NA
j_gene: TRBJ2-1
d_gene: NA
v_gene: TRBV9
CDR3nt: TGTGCCAGCAGCGTGGCGATTACCATCCAGACCTACAATGAGCAGTTCTTC
CDR3aa: CASSVAITIQTYNEQFF

abundance: NA
j_gene: TRBJ1-2
d_gene: NA
v_gene: TRBV7-2
CDR3nt: TGTGCCAGCAGCTTAATTGGGTCCAGGGTCGATGGCTACACCTTC
CDR3aa: CASSLIGSRVDGYTF

abundance: few
j_gene: TRBJ2-5
d_gene: NA
v_gene: TRBV7-7
CDR3nt: TGTGCTAGCAGCTTGACTAGGGGGGCGTACCAAGAGACCCAGTACTTC
CDR3aa: CASSLTRGAYQETQYF

abundance: few
j_gene: TRBJ2-5
d_gene: NA
v_gene: TRBV7-2
CDR3nt: TGTGCCAGCTTCCGAGCGAAACAAGAGACCCAGTACTTC
CDR3aa: CASFRAKQETQYF

abundance: NA
j_gene: TRBJ2-1
d_gene: NA
v_gene: TRBV20-1
CDR3nt: TGCAGTGCTAGGATCCTGGGGCCATACTCCTACAATGAGCAGTTCTTC
CDR3aa: CSARILGPYSYNEQFF

abundance: NA
j_gene: TRBJ2-3
d_gene: NA
v_gene: TRBV7-8
CDR3nt: TGTGCCAGCAGCTTAGCCACCTTCGCGGTTAGCACAGATACGCAGTATTTT
CDR3aa: CASSLATFAVSTDTQYF

abundance: NA
j_gene: TRBJ2-1
d_gene: TRBD1
v_gene: TRBV4-2
CDR3nt: TGTGCCAGCAGCCGCAGCGACAGGGCCCTCTACAATGAGCAGTTCTTC
CDR3aa: CASSRSDRALYNEQFF

abundance: few
j_gene: TRBJ1-1
d_gene: TRBD1
v_gene: TRBV20-1
CDR3nt: TGCAGTGCCAAGACAGGGTGGAGTGGAAATGAAGCTTTCTTT
CDR3aa: CSAKTGWSGNEAFF

abundance: few
j_gene: TRBJ1-3
d_gene: NA
v_gene: TRBV6-5
CDR3nt: TGTGCCACCCTGGGACCTGGAAACACCATATATTTT
CDR3aa: CATLGPGNTIYF

abundance: NA
j_gene: TRBJ2-1
d_gene: TRBD2
v_gene: TRBV20-1
CDR3nt: TGCAGTGCTTCAGCGGGACTACCATACAATGAGCAGTTCTTC
CDR3aa: CSASAGLPYNEQFF

abundance: NA
j_gene: TRBJ2-3
d_gene: NA
v_gene: TRBV7-9
CDR3nt: TGTGCCAGCAGCTCAAGCCCTAGCGCTAGCACAGATACGCAGTATTTT
CDR3aa: CASSSSPSASTDTQYF

abundance: NA
j_gene: TRBJ2-3
d_gene: TRBD2
v_gene: TRBV5-1
CDR3nt: TGCGCCAGCAGCTTGGGGACTAGCAGACGCACAGATACGCAGTATTTT
CDR3aa: CASSLGTSRRTDTQYF

abundance: few
j_gene: TRBJ1-1
d_gene: NA
v_gene: TRBV4-3
CDR3nt: TGCGCCAGCAGCCCCAGCGCAGGATGGAACACTGAAGCTTTCTTT
CDR3aa: CASSPSAGWNTEAFF

abundance: few
j_gene: TRBJ2-1
d_gene: NA
v_gene: TRBV25-1
CDR3nt: TGTGCCAGCAGTGGACTAATAGCCAATGAGCAGTTCTTC
CDR3aa: CASSGLIANEQFF

abundance: many
j_gene: TRBJ2-6
d_gene: NA
v_gene: TRBV7-2
CDR3nt: TGTGCCAGCAGCCAAAGCTCTGGGGCCAACGTCCTGACTTTC
CDR3aa: CASSQSSGANVLTF

abundance: few
j_gene: TRBJ2-7
d_gene: NA
v_gene: TRBV6-1
CDR3nt: TGTGCCAGCAGTCCCCATGGGTCAATTGGCCGCGAGCAGTACTTC
CDR3aa: CASSPHGSIGREQYF

abundance: once
j_gene: TRBJ1-5
d_gene: NA
v_gene: TRBV2
CDR3nt: TGTGCCAGCAGTGAAGCGCTACGGGGACAAGGACTCCAGCATTTT
CDR3aa: CASSEALRGQGLQHF

abundance: NA
j_gene: TRBJ2-7
d_gene: NA
v_gene: TRBV29-1
CDR3nt: TGCAGCGTTGAGTCCAGGGACGGCGAGCAGTACTTC
CDR3aa: CSVESRDGEQYF

abundance: many
j_gene: TRBJ2-7
d_gene: TRBD2
v_gene: TRBV4-2
CDR3nt: TGTGCCAGCAGCCAAGACTCCCCCTCCTCAGGACTAGCGGGGTTGTACGAGCAGTACTTC
CDR3aa: CASSQDSPSSGLAGLYEQYF

abundance: NA
j_gene: TRBJ2-3
d_gene: TRBD2
v_gene: TRBV27
CDR3nt: TGTGCCAGCCGGACTAGCGGGAGGACAGATACGCAGTATTTT
CDR3aa: CASRTSGRTDTQYF

abundance: NA
j_gene: TRBJ2-7
d_gene: NA
v_gene: TRBV6-5
CDR3nt: TGTGCCAGCAGTTACTCGAGGTCGTCCCCCTACGAGCAGTACTTC
CDR3aa: CASSYSRSSPYEQYF

abundance: many
j_gene: TRBJ2-5
d_gene: TRBD1
v_gene: TRBV10-1
CDR3nt: TGCGCCAGCACCGGACAGGCGCTACCGAACCAAGAGACCCAGTACTTC
CDR3aa: CASTGQALPNQETQYF

abundance: few
j_gene: TRBJ1-2
d_gene: NA
v_gene: TRBV20-1
CDR3nt: TGCAGTGCTAGAGTCCCGCAGGGGACTAACTATGGCTACACCTTC
CDR3aa: CSARVPQGTNYGYTF

abundance: once
j_gene: TRBJ2-1
d_gene: NA
v_gene: TRBV29-1
CDR3nt: TGCAGCGTTGCGACCCTATTCCGGGACAATGAGCAGTTCTTC
CDR3aa: CSVATLFRDNEQFF

abundance: NA
j_gene: TRBJ2-3
d_gene: TRBD2
v_gene: TRBV2
CDR3nt: TGTGCCAGCAGTTCGGTAGCGGGAGGGCCCACAGATACGCAGTATTTT
CDR3aa: CASSSVAGGPTDTQYF

abundance: few
j_gene: TRBJ1-2
d_gene: NA
v_gene: TRBV6-5
CDR3nt: TGTGCCAGCAGCCGACATCTCTCCCGGGACTATGGCTACACCTTC
CDR3aa: CASSRHLSRDYGYTF

abundance: NA
j_gene: TRBJ2-1
d_gene: TRBD2
v_gene: TRBV27
CDR3nt: TGTGCCAGCAGTTTTAGCGGGAGGATTAATGAGCAGTTCTTC
CDR3aa: CASSFSGRINEQFF

abundance: NA
j_gene: TRBJ2-1
d_gene: TRBD2
v_gene: TRBV9
CDR3nt: TGTGCCAGCAGCAAGGGACTAGGGCGGTTATTAAGCTCCTACAATGAGCAGTTCTTC
CDR3aa: CASSKGLGRLLSSYNEQFF

abundance: NA
j_gene: TRBJ1-5
d_gene: NA
v_gene: TRBV29-1
CDR3nt: TGCAGCGTTGTGGTCTCCGAAGGTCAGCCCCAGCATTTT
CDR3aa: CSVVVSEGQPQHF

abundance: NA
j_gene: TRBJ1-1
d_gene: NA
v_gene: TRBV7-3
CDR3nt: TGTGCCAGCAGCCCCCTCGGATCGGGCCTGAACACTGAAGCTTTCTTT
CDR3aa: CASSPLGSGLNTEAFF

abundance: few
j_gene: TRBJ2-6
d_gene: NA
v_gene: TRBV21-1
CDR3nt: TGTGCCAGCAGCGAAAGGGGGCCTGGGGCCAACGTCCTGACTTTC
CDR3aa: CASSERGPGANVLTF

abundance: NA
j_gene: TRBJ2-1
d_gene: TRBD2
v_gene: TRBV9
CDR3nt: TGTGCCAGCAGCGTATACGCGGGAGGGTACAATGAGCAGTTCTTC
CDR3aa: CASSVYAGGYNEQFF